These T cell receptor beta chains were read from a single sample in a study of identical twins. One entry per CDR3 protein, called by TCRdb with MiXCR from the 5' RACE reads. The data hold 300,000 or so distinct CDR3 sequences, with 8% to 9.5% observed a single time. The same specimen was also included in a second study, on yellow fever vaccine responses in identical twins.

Source material: CD8+ T cells sorted from blood. The receptors shown here come from a young woman in good health. Each CDR3 is given without its conserved first and last residue. A D gene is named only where the DNA matches it firmly.

D gene	V gene	CDR3 protein
NA	TRBV28	ASSLYSSYEQY
NA	TRBV7-2	ASSPYFDPGELF
NA	TRBV28	ATAKNIQY
NA	TRBV9	ASSPGSTETQY
TRBD2	TRBV10-3	AISEQRGGYNEQF
TRBD1	TRBV29-1	SVEKGQGQYEQY
NA	TRBV30	AWSFGAGANVLT
TRBD1	TRBV4-2	ASSQSTGSSYEQY
NA	TRBV6-1	ASSEPPGAGTNTGELF
NA	TRBV19	ASIEGLSYSNQPQH
TRBD1	TRBV6-1	ASSPGTAPYYGYT
NA	TRBV2	ASSQTNDSYEQY
NA	TRBV29-1	SVVSTSVEQF
NA	TRBV20-1	SARAIVSGANVLT
TRBD1	TRBV29-1	SVEDQGDSGQYEQY
NA	TRBV10-3	AISWSGTGDSYEQY
TRBD1	TRBV7-9	ASSPPDRRLGSYEQY
TRBD1	TRBV20-1	SAKPGGEIHLTTLSSYNEQF
NA	TRBV7-3	ASSFPTGTAGGWYYEQY
NA	TRBV7-9	ASSDGVGSEQY
TRBD2	TRBV2	ASSEVRGGLVDTQY
TRBD2	TRBV15	ATSRQSGERETQY
TRBD2	TRBV7-6	ASSEPGLAGGEQF
NA	TRBV27	ASSISLSYNEQF
NA	TRBV29-1	SVEAGTNEKLF
TRBD1	TRBV10-3	AIRRTGSSYEQY
NA	TRBV20-1	SARDLGAAVSYEQY
NA	TRBV3-1	ASSGHRNPEFNEQF
NA	TRBV3-1	ASSQPQETQY
NA	TRBV9	ASSVETGAWETQY
TRBD1	TRBV7-3	ASSLTGQGVGNEQF
TRBD1	TRBV7-9	ASSSKQGLNTEAF
NA	TRBV2	ASGEAVRGTRGTGELF
TRBD1	TRBV24-1	ATRGTGDEQY
NA	TRBV28	ASTLGESSYNEQF
NA	TRBV29-1	SGEGGTDTQY
NA	TRBV6-5	ASSSAESSYNEQF
NA	TRBV21-1	ASSRGTSGGYAYEQY
NA	TRBV12-3/TRBV12-4	ASSPPGRHKETQY
TRBD1	TRBV6-2/TRBV6-3	ATQGQGNIQY
TRBD2	TRBV7-9	ASSQRIAGVDTQY
TRBD2	TRBV24-1	ATSQTSGRSYNEQF
TRBD1	TRBV12-5	ASGLVPPQTGEGETQY
TRBD1	TRBV27	ASSAGQGGAYEQY
NA	TRBV24-1	ATSDSKGHHSYEQY
TRBD2	TRBV11-1	ASSPIPGTSGYPSGEQF
TRBD2	TRBV7-2	ASSLWGEGTRAYEQY
TRBD1	TRBV7-9	ASSPSGQGYNEQF
NA	TRBV7-2	ASSINGANSPLH
NA	TRBV7-9	ASSLVGQVQTEAF
TRBD1	TRBV15	ATSSGRQGQWDYEQY
NA	TRBV9	ASRGNGELF
NA	TRBV24-1	ATSDLAGDTDTQY
TRBD1	TRBV6-5	ASSNLPGQGTEAF
NA	TRBV20-1	SARATGKEQY
NA	TRBV20-1	SARDSGSYEQY
TRBD1	TRBV19	ASSIGAGQFYGYT
NA	TRBV7-9	ASSSPRGMSPSYEQY
TRBD1	TRBV12-3/TRBV12-4	ASRPTGQGETQY